The clone carrying this T cell receptor (beta chain) has just a few counts. Its specificity is unknown. This sample was taken from a study of blood T cells in healthy people across ages. Primed by a sample-barcoded 5' primer and a J-beta primer mix, a second PCR proceeded for about 6 to 12 cycles. Each cDNA molecule, via a template-switch adaptor with 12 random nucleotides, was tagged. Samples each returned at least 2.5 million CDR3-containing paired-end reads. TCRdb re-analysed the 5' RACE reads in MiXCR, keeping a single row per CDR3 protein. The sample contains about 560,000 distinct CDR3 sequences, roughly a quarter of which appear only once. Study results and limitations: Diversity was higher, and naive CD4+ cells more numerous, in long-lived donors than in aged donors. Measured against age, TCR beta diversity per million T cells decreased in a roughly linear manner.

The trim removed 5 bases at V and 4 bases at J, leaving 13 bases unmatched. The germline V gene has CDR1 MNHEY and CDR2 SMNVEV (reference sequence). CDR3 size: 18 residues. These data also featured in a second study, about T cells of mothers and their children.

Source material: blood. The V and J genes are TRBV27 and TRBJ2-2, with 10 nucleotides matching TRBD1. This sequence originates from a boy between 2 and 10 years old in good health. The DNA of the CDR3 is TGTGCCAGCAGTCGAATAGGGACAGGGGCTTTTTTCACCGGGGAGCTGTTTTTT. Amino acids: CASSRIGTGAFFTGELFF.